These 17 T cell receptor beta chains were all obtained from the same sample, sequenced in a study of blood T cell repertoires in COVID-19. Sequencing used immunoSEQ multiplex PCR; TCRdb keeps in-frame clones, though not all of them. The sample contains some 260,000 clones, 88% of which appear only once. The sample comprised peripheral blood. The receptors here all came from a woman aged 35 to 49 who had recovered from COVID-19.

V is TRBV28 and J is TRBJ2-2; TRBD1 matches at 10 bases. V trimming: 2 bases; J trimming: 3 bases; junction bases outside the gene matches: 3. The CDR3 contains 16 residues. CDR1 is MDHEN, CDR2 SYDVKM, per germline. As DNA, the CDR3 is TGTGCCAGCAGTTTACATGGGACAGGGGACACCGGGGAGCTGTTTTTT. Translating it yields CASSLHGTGDTGELFF.

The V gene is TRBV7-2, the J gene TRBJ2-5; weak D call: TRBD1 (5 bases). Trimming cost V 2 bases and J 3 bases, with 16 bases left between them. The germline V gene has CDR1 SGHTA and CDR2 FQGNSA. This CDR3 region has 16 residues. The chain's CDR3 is CASSLRRVLTKETQYF. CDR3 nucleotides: TGTGCCAGCAGCTTACGCAGGGTGCTGACCAAAGAGACCCAGTACTTC.

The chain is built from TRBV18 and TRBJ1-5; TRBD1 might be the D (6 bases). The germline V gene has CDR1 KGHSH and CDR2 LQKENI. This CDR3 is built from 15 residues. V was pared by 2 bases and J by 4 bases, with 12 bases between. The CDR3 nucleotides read TGTGCCAGCTCACCAACAGGGTTGGGGAATCAGCCCCAGCATTTT. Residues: CASSPTGLGNQPQHF. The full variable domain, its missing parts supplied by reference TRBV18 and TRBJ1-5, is NAGVMQNPRHLVRRRGQEARLRCSPMKGHSHVYWYRQLPEEGLKFMVYLQKENIIDESGMPKERFSAEFPKEGPSILRIQQVVRGDSAAYFCASSPTGLGNQPQHFGDGTRLSIL.

In nucleotides, the CDR3 is TGCGCCAGCAGCGCCGAGCCGGGACAGGGCTACGAGCAGTACTTC. Amino acids: CASSAEPGQGYEQYF. J is TRBJ2-7 and V is TRBV5-1; 9 nucleotides line up with TRBD1. V gave up 4 bases and J gave up 3 bases; unmatched junction bases: 8. The germline gives CDR1 SGHRS, CDR2 YFSETQ. The length of the CDR3 is 15 residues.

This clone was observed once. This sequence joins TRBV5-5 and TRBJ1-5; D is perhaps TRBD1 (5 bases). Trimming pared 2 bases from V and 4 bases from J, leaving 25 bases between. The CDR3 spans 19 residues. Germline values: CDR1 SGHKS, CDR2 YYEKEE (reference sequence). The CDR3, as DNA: TGTGCCAGCAGCTTTTCACCTTTGCCGGGCCCGGGGGGGAATCAGCCCCAGCATTTT. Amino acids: CASSFSPLPGPGGNQPQHF.

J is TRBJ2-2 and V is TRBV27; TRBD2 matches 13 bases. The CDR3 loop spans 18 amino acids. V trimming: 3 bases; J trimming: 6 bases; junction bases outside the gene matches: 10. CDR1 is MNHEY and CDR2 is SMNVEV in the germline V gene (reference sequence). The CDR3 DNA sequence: TGTGCCAGCAGTTTGGGACCGGGACTAGCGGGAAGGGCCGGGGAGCTGTTTTTT. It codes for CASSLGPGLAGRAGELFF.

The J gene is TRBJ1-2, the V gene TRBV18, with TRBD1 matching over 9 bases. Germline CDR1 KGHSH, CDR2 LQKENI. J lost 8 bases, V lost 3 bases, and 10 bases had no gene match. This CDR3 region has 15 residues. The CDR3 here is CASSPNRGLVDGYTF. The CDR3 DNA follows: TGTGCCAGCTCACCCAACAGGGGGCTGGTTGACGGCTACACCTTC.

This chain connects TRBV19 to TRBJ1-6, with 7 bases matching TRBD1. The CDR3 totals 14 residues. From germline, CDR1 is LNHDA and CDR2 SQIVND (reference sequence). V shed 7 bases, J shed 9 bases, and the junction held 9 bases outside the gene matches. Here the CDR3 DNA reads TGTGCCAGTACGGCGACAGGGAATGGTTCACCCCTCCACTTT. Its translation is CASTATGNGSPLHF.

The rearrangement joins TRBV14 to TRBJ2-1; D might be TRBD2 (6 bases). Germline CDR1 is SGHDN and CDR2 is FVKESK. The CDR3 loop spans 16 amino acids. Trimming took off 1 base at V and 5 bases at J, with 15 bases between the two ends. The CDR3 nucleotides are TGTGCCAGCAGCCAAGCCCGCCTAGCGATAAACAATGAGCAGTTCTTC. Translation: CASSQARLAINNEQFF. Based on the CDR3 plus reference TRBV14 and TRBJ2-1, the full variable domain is EAGVTQFPSHSVIEKGQTVTLRCDPISGHDNLYWYRRVMGKEIKFLLHFVKESKQDESGMPNNRFLAERTGGTYSTLKVQPAELEDSGVYFCASSQARLAINNEQFFGPGTRLTVL.

For the CDR3, the DNA is TGTGCCAGCAGCTTATTGGCCGGGGGGGCCGAGCAGTACTTC. Protein product: CASSLLAGGAEQYF. This sequence joins TRBV7-9 and TRBJ2-7, with 8 positions matching TRBD2. The germline CDR1 and CDR2 sequences are SEHNR and FQNEAQ (reference sequence). V gave up 2 bases and J gave up 6 bases; unmatched junction bases: 6. This CDR3 has 14 residues.

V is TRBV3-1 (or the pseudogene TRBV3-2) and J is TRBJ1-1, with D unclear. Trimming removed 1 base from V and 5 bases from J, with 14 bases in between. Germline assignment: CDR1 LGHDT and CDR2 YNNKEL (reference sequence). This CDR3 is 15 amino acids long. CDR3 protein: CASSQAASRRTEAFF. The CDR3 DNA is TGTGCCAGCAGCCAAGCAGCCTCTAGGAGAACTGAAGCTTTCTTT.

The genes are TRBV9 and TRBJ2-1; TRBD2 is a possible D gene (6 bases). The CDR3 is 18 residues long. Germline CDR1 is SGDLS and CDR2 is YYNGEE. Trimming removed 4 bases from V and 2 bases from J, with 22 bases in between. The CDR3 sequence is CASSPPPPKLATYNEQFF. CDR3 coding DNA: TGTGCCAGCAGCCCACCCCCTCCCAAGCTAGCGACCTACAATGAGCAGTTCTTC.

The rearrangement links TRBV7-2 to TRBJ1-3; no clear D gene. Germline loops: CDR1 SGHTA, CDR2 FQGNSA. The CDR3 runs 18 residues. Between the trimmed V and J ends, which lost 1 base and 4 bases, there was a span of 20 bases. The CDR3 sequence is CASSLVSRGRVYGNTIYF. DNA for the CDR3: TGTGCCAGCAGCTTAGTTTCCAGAGGGAGGGTTTACGGAAACACCATATATTTT.

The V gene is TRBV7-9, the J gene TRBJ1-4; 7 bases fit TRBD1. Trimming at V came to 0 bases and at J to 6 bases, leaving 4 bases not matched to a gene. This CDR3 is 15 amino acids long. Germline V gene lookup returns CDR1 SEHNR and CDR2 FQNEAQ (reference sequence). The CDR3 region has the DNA TGTGCCAGCAGCTTAGCCGGGACAGCGCATGAAAAACTGTTTTTT. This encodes CASSLAGTAHEKLFF.

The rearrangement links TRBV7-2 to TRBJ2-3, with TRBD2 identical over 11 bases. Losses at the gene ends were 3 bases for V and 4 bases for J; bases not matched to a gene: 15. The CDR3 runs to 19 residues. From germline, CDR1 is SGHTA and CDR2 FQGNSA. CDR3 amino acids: CASSLLSGGSGGAADTQYF. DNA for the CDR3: TGTGCCAGCAGCTTGCTGTCTGGGGGTAGCGGGGGGGCCGCAGATACGCAGTATTTT.

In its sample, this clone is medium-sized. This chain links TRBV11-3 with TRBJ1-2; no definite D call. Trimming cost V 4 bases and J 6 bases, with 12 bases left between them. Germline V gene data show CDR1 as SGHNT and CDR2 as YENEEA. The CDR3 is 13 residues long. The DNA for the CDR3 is TGTGCCAGCAGCTCTATCCGGGAAGATGGCTACACCTTC. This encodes CASSSIREDGYTF.

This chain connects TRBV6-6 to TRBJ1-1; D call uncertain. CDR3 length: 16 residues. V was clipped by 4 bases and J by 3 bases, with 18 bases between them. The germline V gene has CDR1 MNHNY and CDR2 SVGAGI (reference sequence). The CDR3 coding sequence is TGTGCCAGCAGTTTATCGGGCAGCCCCGGGGACACTGAAGCTTTCTTT. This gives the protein CASSLSGSPGDTEAFF.